This TCR beta chain was identified in a study of T cells and Merkel cell carcinoma outcomes (dated by TCRdb to the early 2020s). Notes on the research overall: The tumor T-cell repertoire, together with T-cell density, was examined as a predictor of clinical outcome in patients with Merkel cell carcinoma.

On this clone: Its antigen target is currently unknown. The input lacks base qualities; no much larger clone sits a single base away.

Taken from the germline V gene, the CDR1 and CDR2 loops are SGHVS and FQNEAQ. At the junction V is shortened by 6 bases and J by 8 bases, with 13 bases in between. The CDR3 goes from the cysteine to the phenylalanine over 13 residues. The kept DNA is CDR3 alone, 39 bases in frame from the first base. Samples were obtained from patients with Merkel cell carcinoma. Paper-wide results and their limitations: The combination of T-cell repertoire features and T-cell density was reported to predict clinical outcomes in patients with Merkel cell carcinoma.

Libraries were constructed by the immunoSEQ multiplex PCR assay. TCRdb took over this immuneACCESS table, retaining in-frame rearrangements with V and J assigned. Such tables are incomplete; in checked studies, under half of the missing clones stem from an unresolved V gene, and the remainder is unexplained. Present in this sample are 6,500 to 7,500 clones, around 90% of which were seen just once. Jointly, the top ten make up approximately 2.8% of the sample. Sequencing input: tumor tissue from Merkel cell carcinoma. Recombination connected TRBV7-8 to TRBJ1-4; the D gene is not confidently resolved. The clonotype originates from a human donor with Merkel cell carcinoma. The CDR3 is CASRLEGGEKLFF. In nucleotide form, the sequence is TGTGCCAGCAGACTCGAAGGAGGAGAAAAACTGTTTTTT. This CDR3, with the reference TRBV7-8 and TRBJ1-4 proteins standing in past its ends, gives the full variable domain GAGVSQSPRYKVAKRGQDVALRCDPISGHVSLFWYQQALGQGPEFLTYFQNEAQLDKSGLPSDRFFAERPEGSVSTLKIQRTQQEDSAVYLCASRLEGGEKLFFGSGTQLSVL.